This T cell receptor beta chain was observed in a study of cytomegalovirus exposure and HLA in healthy donors (dated by TCRdb to about 2017). In the study overall: An earlier analysis of approximately 640 of the donors reported approximately 270 Gb of sequence data and about 100 million unique TCR beta sequences from about 179 million T cells. Several DR-DQ haplotypes were handled as single units for association and clustering because linkage in the cohort was strong. The aim of the study was to test whether cataloging public T cell receptors could identify signatures of past pathogen exposure. The study used immunosequencing to profile the T cell repertoires of under 700 subjects and linked those repertoires to cytomegalovirus serostatus. An early release covering around 630 HLA-typed donors comprised 250 to 350 gigabases of sequencing data and around 80 million unique TCR sequences. In a later analysis, previously published TCR beta repertoires from 666 donors were re-analyzed and high-resolution HLA genotyping was added so that TCR occurrence patterns could be studied. In the later analysis, no new phenotypic data were used to find candidate immune exposures; instead, reliance was placed on TCR beta sequences and their occurrence across donors. High-throughput TCR immunosequencing, statistical association of individual TCRs with disease status, and machine learning were combined to predict cytomegalovirus infection status. All discovery cohort repertoires had been generated using a single sequencing platform. The number of donors typed differed by locus, with roughly 620-640 for A, B, C, DRB1 and DQB1, around 560 for DQA1, over 600 for DPA1, and 400 to 490 for DPB1. To decide whether each TCR beta V gene segment behaved as functional or pseudogenic, an earlier analysis of some 600 of the donors relied on high-throughput TCR beta sequencing. Class I and class II HLA loci were covered by the typing at four-digit resolution. In a later genetic analysis, genome-wide SNP genotypes for about 55% of the roughly 700 donors were used, and that subset was treated as a discovery cohort. Donor age, sex, ethnicity and CMV serostatus were collected together with the repertoire data. The genetic ancestry cluster associated with self-reported Caucasian donors included over 80% of the roughly 400 genotyped donors. Among about 410 genotyped donors of the cohort, an average of about 220,000 unique TCR beta nucleotide sequences was sequenced per donor, of which 15% to 20% were non-productive. Besides the first cohort of approximately 670 subjects, a separate validation cohort made up of 95 to 150 different subjects was used.

The CDR3 sequence holds 15 residues, the cysteine and phenylalanine included. Here the CDR3 DNA is all that survives: 45 bases in frame from base 1. Relative to germline, V is 6 bases shorter and J is 2 bases shorter, with 17 bases between their ends. CDR1 and CDR2, looked up from the germline V gene (reference sequence), are SEHNR and FQNEAQ. The library was produced with the immunoSEQ multiplex PCR assay. A mixture of 60 forward primers for TCR Vbeta segments and 13 reverse primers for TCR Jbeta segments was used in the multiplex PCR. The CDR3 region of rearranged TCR beta genes was amplified from genomic DNA by a multiplex PCR assay. On the Illumina HiSeq System, the amplified TCR beta libraries were sequenced as 87-base-pair reads. Processing in the source paper ran as follows. A later analysis counted about 80 million unique TCR beta chains across the 670 or so repertoires, and some 11 million of these chains were shared by at least two donors. Raw reads were error-corrected and collapsed into unique sequences with a nearest-neighbor algorithm that merged closely related sequences to remove PCR and sequencing errors. CDR3 sequences were aligned to IMGT reference sequences to assign V, D and J gene segments. For a sequence to be retained, a match of at least six nucleotides was required to both a V gene segment and a J gene segment. Rearrangements were classified as productive when the CDR3 lacked stop codons and remained in frame with V and J, and all other rearrangements were classified as non-productive. CDR3 was defined according to IMGT convention as the region running from the second conserved V-encoded cysteine to the conserved J-encoded phenylalanine. The earlier analysis of roughly 590 of the donors excluded any sequence lacking an unambiguous match to a single V gene segment. An earlier analysis of almost 600 of the donors classified V segments as functional when productive rearrangements were above 56.7% and as segregating when the standard deviation between donors was above 5%. A statistical classification framework was developed to diagnose cytomegalovirus status using the catalog of TCR beta chain sequences. V and J gene assignment, in a later analysis, came from comparing TCR nucleotide sequences with IMGT/GENE-DB human TR gene sequences. In a later analysis, CDR3 sequences and most-parsimonious VDJ recombination scenarios were assigned using the TCRdist pipeline. In a later analysis, every TCR beta chain was defined by the combination of its CDR3 amino acid sequence and its V-gene family, and reads without a unique V-gene family were dropped. To address suspected cross-contamination and a sequencing artifact, a later analysis removed a few hundred highly shared, low-generation-probability nucleotide sequences. In a later analysis, a clonal expansion index was calculated for each public chain from normalized within-repertoire ranks of inferred template counts. Generation probabilities in a later analysis came from a VDJ recombination model fitted to out-of-frame rearrangements, and those results were checked against IGoR. In a later analysis, hypergeometric tests were used to score TCR-TCR, TCR-HLA and TCR-CMV co-occurrence, with a repertoire-size bias correction applied to TCR pairs. False discovery rates were estimated in a later analysis by permuting HLA or CMV assignments 20 times. A later analysis grouped co-occurring TCRs with DBSCAN, adding TCRdist sequence similarity when clustering within HLA-allele-positive subsets. Repertoires with fewer than 30,000 or more than 120,000 public chains, plus five repertoires with anomalous nucleotide sharing, were excluded from co-occurrence clustering. TCRdb holds this immuneACCESS table with in-frame rearrangements only. Some clones are missing; in checked studies, unresolved V genes explain under half, and the rest has no known cause. V, J and clone size are taken as reported in that table, and D and trimming were inferred from the DNA itself. The sample table contains some 190,000 clones; only one count was recorded for 77% of them. The ten largest make up less than 2.5% of the sample.

Worth noting for this clone: Its target antigen remains unknown. One base away there is no much larger clone; base qualities are not given.

In total, approximately 610 healthy bone marrow donors made up the cohort. Cohort members were all nominally healthy when sampled, although unrecorded immune exposures were likely present. The donor was CMV seropositive and was included in the group of some 290 seropositive cohort members. Every donor gave a peripheral blood sample, and the peripheral blood mononuclear cells from that sample were used for TCR beta sequencing. The Qiagen DNeasy Blood Extraction Kit was used to extract genomic DNA from the blood cell samples. What the research found in general, with its limitations: In a later analysis, 16,951 TCR beta sequences were associated with specific HLA alleles at a false discovery rate of 0.05. A further reported finding was that TCR beta sequences accurately predicted the HLA-A and HLA-B alleles for most subjects in the first cohort. The classifier was reported to diagnose cytomegalovirus status with high specificity and sensitivity in both the original cohort and the validation cohort. A later genetic analysis reported fewer N-insertions in productive TCRs among donors in an Asian-associated ancestry cluster than the roughly 640-donor mean. A later analysis reported that several top co-occurrence clusters appeared linked to parvovirus B19, influenza, CMV and Epstein-Barr virus. In a later analysis, the rate of TCR association differed among HLA loci, with DRB1 alleles having the most associated TCRs and HLA-C alleles having the fewest. Sequencing depth was assumed to be roughly uniform across donors in the presence/absence analyses, though that assumption may not hold. When HLA alleles, especially DR and DQ, strongly co-occurred, TCR associations were difficult to assign to individual alleles. A few of the identified cytomegalovirus-associated TCR beta chains were confirmed in vitro to be specific for cytomegalovirus antigens. In this cohort, only TCR beta chains were sequenced, and detectable features were limited by the absence of alpha or paired-chain data. Because HLA typing was unavailable for some donors at each locus, only the typed subset was used in association tests. While some public TCRs were present in many individuals, most TCR sequences turned up only very rarely across donors. In a later analysis, HLA-associated TCR beta chains were found to be more clonally expanded and to have lower generation probabilities than equally common non-associated chains. In a later analysis, most CMV-associated TCR beta chains were found to appear HLA-restricted, with HLA associations seemingly driven largely by CMV exposure. A later genetic analysis associated a missense DCLRE1C variant with V-gene and J-gene trimming of TCR beta chains, and an independent cohort replicated the association. For the cohort, immune exposure information was limited to CMV serostatus. The authors suggested that the approach could potentially be extended to other disease states and immunological phenotypes. An earlier analysis of 450 to 750 of the donors showed that most TCR beta V segments appeared in productive rearrangements either about 87% or about 30% of the time, which broadly matched IMGT annotations. Because counts were too low, approximately 18 rarely observed V segments, including chromosome 9 orphons, were excluded from the earlier analysis of several hundred of the donors. Correlated functional status among segregating V segments might be attributable to linkage disequilibrium, but an unknown experimental factor could not be ruled out. Some IMGT-functional V segments, including TRBV6-2 and TRBV6-3, could not be told apart with the 87-base-pair reads, so those segments were excluded. The study gave a list of about 160 TCR beta chains associated with cytomegalovirus. A group of highly shared sequence variants was considered likely to be a technical artifact of the sequencing pipeline.

The V gene is TRBV7-9 and the J gene is TRBJ2-7; TRBD1 is possibly the D segment (6 matching bases). This sequence was found in a woman aged 30 to 39 in good health and CMV-seropositive. The sequenced material came from PBMCs. Here the CDR3 is given as CASSTDRILPYEQYF. The DNA reads TGTGCCAGCAGTACTGACAGGATTCTTCCCTACGAGCAGTACTTC.